These T cell receptor beta chains were read from a single sample in a study of blood T cell repertoires in COVID-19. Profiled with immunoSEQ multiplex PCR; TCRdb holds only in-frame clones, not every one. The top ten hold about 1.2% of the sample, which has roughly 330,000 clones, around 88% seen once. The sequencing sample was made of peripheral blood. The receptor source for this set is a woman in her 50s with acute or convalescent COVID-19. The CDR3 runs from the conserved cysteine through the conserved F or W. The D gene is left open where the match is weak. Size is stated for part of the rows, as once, few or many counts, or as a class when the clone is expanded.

cdr3_aa: CAWQTDASGNTIYF
cdr3_nt: TGTGCCTGGCAGACTGACGCCTCTGGAAACACCATATATTTT
d_call: .
j_call: TRBJ1-3
v_call: TRBV30
clone_size: once

cdr3_aa: CASGPLNEKLFF
cdr3_nt: TGTGCTAGTGGCCCTCTTAATGAAAAACTGTTTTTT
d_call: .
j_call: TRBJ1-4
v_call: TRBV12-5
clone_size: .

cdr3_aa: CASSQDYASGRADTQYF
cdr3_nt: TGTGCCAGCAGCCAAGATTACGCTAGCGGGAGGGCAGATACGCAGTATTTT
d_call: TRBD2
j_call: TRBJ2-3
v_call: TRBV4-2
clone_size: .

cdr3_aa: CSAWDSSNYGYTF
cdr3_nt: TGCAGCGCCTGGGACAGTTCTAACTATGGCTACACCTTC
d_call: TRBD1
j_call: TRBJ1-2
v_call: TRBV29-1
clone_size: .

cdr3_aa: CASSAPGQGLGEQYF
cdr3_nt: TGTGCCAGCAGCGCACCGGGACAGGGGCTTGGTGAGCAGTACTTC
d_call: TRBD1
j_call: TRBJ2-7
v_call: TRBV9
clone_size: .

cdr3_aa: CASSLAELLNTGELFF
cdr3_nt: TGTGCCAGCAGCTTGGCTGAACTACTGAACACCGGGGAGCTGTTTTTT
d_call: .
j_call: TRBJ2-2
v_call: TRBV5-6
clone_size: .

cdr3_aa: CASSPTGLANYGYTF
cdr3_nt: TGTGCCAGCTCACCGACAGGGTTAGCTAACTATGGCTACACCTTC
d_call: TRBD1
j_call: TRBJ1-2
v_call: TRBV18
clone_size: .

cdr3_aa: CASSPGQGGTEAFF
cdr3_nt: TGTGCCAGCTCACCCGGACAGGGTGGAACTGAAGCTTTCTTT
d_call: TRBD1
j_call: TRBJ1-1
v_call: TRBV18
clone_size: .

cdr3_aa: CASPQDWTSGGAPETQYF
cdr3_nt: TGTGCCAGCCCCCAGGACTGGACTAGCGGGGGGGCCCCGGAGACCCAGTACTTC
d_call: TRBD2
j_call: TRBJ2-5
v_call: TRBV5-8
clone_size: few

cdr3_aa: CASSLVGGTGSYEQYF
cdr3_nt: TGCGCCAGCAGCTTAGTAGGGGGCACAGGATCCTACGAGCAGTACTTC
d_call: TRBD1
j_call: TRBJ2-7
v_call: TRBV5-1
clone_size: .

cdr3_aa: CASTLRGKGDGYTF
cdr3_nt: TGTGCCAGCACCCTCCGGGGGAAAGGAGATGGCTACACCTTC
d_call: .
j_call: TRBJ1-2
v_call: TRBV6-5
clone_size: .

cdr3_aa: CASSWGTGTVEKLFF
cdr3_nt: TGCGCCAGCAGCTGGGGGACAGGGACGGTTGAAAAACTGTTTTTT
d_call: TRBD1
j_call: TRBJ1-4
v_call: TRBV5-1
clone_size: .

cdr3_aa: CASSSAGTGQETQYF
cdr3_nt: TGCGCCAGCAGCTCCGCCGGGACAGGCCAAGAGACCCAGTACTTC
d_call: TRBD1
j_call: TRBJ2-5
v_call: TRBV5-1
clone_size: .

cdr3_aa: CAIRGDRKSTDTQYF
cdr3_nt: TGTGCCATCAGGGGGGACAGGAAAAGCACAGATACGCAGTATTTT
d_call: TRBD1
j_call: TRBJ2-3
v_call: TRBV10-3
clone_size: .

cdr3_aa: CASSHEWTGTGELFF
cdr3_nt: TGCGCCAGCAGCCATGAATGGACGGGGACCGGGGAGCTGTTTTTT
d_call: .
j_call: TRBJ2-2
v_call: TRBV4-1
clone_size: .

cdr3_aa: CASSQAESITGELFF
cdr3_nt: TGCGCCAGCAGCCAAGCAGAATCGATCACCGGGGAGCTGTTTTTT
d_call: .
j_call: TRBJ2-2
v_call: TRBV4-1
clone_size: .

cdr3_aa: CASSLIGTDDTLAFF
cdr3_nt: TGTGCCAGCAGCTTGATAGGGACAGACGACACTTTGGCTTTCTTT
d_call: TRBD1
j_call: TRBJ1-1
v_call: TRBV5-8
clone_size: few

cdr3_aa: CASSIAGGSNSPLHF
cdr3_nt: TGTGCCAGTAGTATCGCAGGGGGCAGTAATTCACCCCTCCACTTT
d_call: TRBD1
j_call: TRBJ1-6
v_call: TRBV19
clone_size: .

cdr3_aa: CASSQGGTGELFF
cdr3_nt: TGCGCCAGCAGCCAAGGAGGGACCGGGGAGCTGTTTTTT
d_call: .
j_call: TRBJ2-2
v_call: TRBV4-1
clone_size: .

cdr3_aa: CSAQHQETQYF
cdr3_nt: TGCAGTGCCCAACATCAAGAGACCCAGTACTTC
d_call: .
j_call: TRBJ2-5
v_call: TRBV20-1
clone_size: .

cdr3_aa: CASQRQVLETQYF
cdr3_nt: TGTGCCAGCCAGCGACAGGTCTTAGAGACCCAGTACTTC
d_call: .
j_call: TRBJ2-5
v_call: TRBV12-3/TRBV12-4
clone_size: .

cdr3_aa: CASSIGLATDTQYF
cdr3_nt: TGTGCCAGCAGTATCGGACTAGCAACAGATACGCAGTATTTT
d_call: TRBD2
j_call: TRBJ2-3
v_call: TRBV11-2
clone_size: .

cdr3_aa: CASSYSPFRGAENTEAFF
cdr3_nt: TGTGCCAGCAGTTACTCCCCCTTTCGGGGGGCAGAGAACACTGAAGCTTTCTTT
d_call: .
j_call: TRBJ1-1
v_call: TRBV6-2/TRBV6-3
clone_size: .

cdr3_aa: CASSVGPMSSYEQYF
cdr3_nt: TGTGCCAGCAGCGTAGGCCCCATGAGCTCCTACGAGCAGTACTTC
d_call: .
j_call: TRBJ2-7
v_call: TRBV9
clone_size: .

cdr3_aa: CASSLGQDQPQHF
cdr3_nt: TGTGCCAGCAGTTTAGGGCAGGATCAGCCCCAGCATTTT
d_call: .
j_call: TRBJ1-5
v_call: TRBV28
clone_size: few

cdr3_aa: CASSRDRVGEQYF
cdr3_nt: TGCGCCAGCAGCCGGGACAGGGTCGGAGAGCAGTACTTC
d_call: TRBD1
j_call: TRBJ2-7
v_call: TRBV10-2
clone_size: once

cdr3_aa: CASSQVGRAGYTF
cdr3_nt: TGTGCCAGCAGCCAAGTTGGCAGGGCTGGCTACACCTTC
d_call: .
j_call: TRBJ1-2
v_call: TRBV3-1/TRBV3-2
clone_size: .

cdr3_aa: CASMGTASTEAFF
cdr3_nt: TGTGCCAGCATGGGGACAGCTTCAACTGAAGCTTTCTTT
d_call: TRBD1
j_call: TRBJ1-1
v_call: TRBV2
clone_size: once

cdr3_aa: CSVQAMERGEVGELFF
cdr3_nt: TGCAGCGTGCAGGCCATGGAGCGGGGGGAAGTCGGGGAGCTGTTTTTT
d_call: TRBD2
j_call: TRBJ2-2
v_call: TRBV29-1
clone_size: .

cdr3_aa: CASSLASGSPHNEQFF
cdr3_nt: TGCGCCAGCAGCTTGGCTAGCGGGAGCCCCCACAATGAGCAGTTCTTC
d_call: TRBD2
j_call: TRBJ2-1
v_call: TRBV5-1
clone_size: .

cdr3_aa: CASSFTGSNGYTF
cdr3_nt: TGTGCCAGCAGCTTTACAGGGTCAAATGGCTACACCTTC
d_call: .
j_call: TRBJ1-2
v_call: TRBV5-4
clone_size: .

cdr3_aa: CASSGDRENNEQFF
cdr3_nt: TGTGCCAGCAGCGGGGACAGGGAGAACAATGAGCAGTTCTTC
d_call: TRBD1
j_call: TRBJ2-1
v_call: TRBV5-4
clone_size: few

cdr3_aa: CASGLFTGTGNNEQFF
cdr3_nt: TGTGCTAGTGGTTTGTTTACCGGGACAGGGAACAATGAGCAGTTCTTC
d_call: TRBD1
j_call: TRBJ2-1
v_call: TRBV12-5
clone_size: .

cdr3_aa: CASSLELPGGNSGYTF
cdr3_nt: TGCGCCAGCAGCTTGGAACTACCGGGGGGGAACTCTGGCTACACCTTC
d_call: .
j_call: TRBJ1-2
v_call: TRBV5-1
clone_size: .

cdr3_aa: CASSRAKEGSYNSPLHF
cdr3_nt: TGTGCCTCTAGTAGGGCGAAGGAGGGCTCCTATAATTCACCCCTCCACTTT
d_call: .
j_call: TRBJ1-6
v_call: TRBV10-3
clone_size: .

cdr3_aa: CASTVPGTEGSGYTF
cdr3_nt: TGTGCCAGCACCGTGCCCGGGACAGAGGGAAGTGGCTACACCTTC
d_call: TRBD1
j_call: TRBJ1-2
v_call: TRBV2
clone_size: .

cdr3_aa: CASSSSSYNEQFF
cdr3_nt: TGTGCCAGCAGTAGTAGCTCCTACAATGAGCAGTTCTTC
d_call: .
j_call: TRBJ2-1
v_call: TRBV27
clone_size: few

cdr3_aa: CASSLMASGRGGETQYF
cdr3_nt: TGTGCCAGCAGCTTAATGGCTAGCGGGAGAGGTGGGGAGACCCAGTACTTC
d_call: TRBD2
j_call: TRBJ2-5
v_call: TRBV11-2
clone_size: .

cdr3_aa: CAWSAGRDNSPLHF
cdr3_nt: TGTGCCTGGAGTGCAGGGAGGGATAATTCACCCCTCCACTTT
d_call: .
j_call: TRBJ1-6
v_call: TRBV30
clone_size: .

cdr3_aa: CAWSAQVGYGYTF
cdr3_nt: TGTGCCTGGAGTGCTCAGGTTGGCTATGGCTACACCTTC
d_call: .
j_call: TRBJ1-2
v_call: TRBV30
clone_size: .

cdr3_aa: CASSLILERTDTQYF
cdr3_nt: TGTGCCAGCAGCTTGATACTAGAACGAACAGATACGCAGTATTTT
d_call: .
j_call: TRBJ2-3
v_call: TRBV5-4
clone_size: .